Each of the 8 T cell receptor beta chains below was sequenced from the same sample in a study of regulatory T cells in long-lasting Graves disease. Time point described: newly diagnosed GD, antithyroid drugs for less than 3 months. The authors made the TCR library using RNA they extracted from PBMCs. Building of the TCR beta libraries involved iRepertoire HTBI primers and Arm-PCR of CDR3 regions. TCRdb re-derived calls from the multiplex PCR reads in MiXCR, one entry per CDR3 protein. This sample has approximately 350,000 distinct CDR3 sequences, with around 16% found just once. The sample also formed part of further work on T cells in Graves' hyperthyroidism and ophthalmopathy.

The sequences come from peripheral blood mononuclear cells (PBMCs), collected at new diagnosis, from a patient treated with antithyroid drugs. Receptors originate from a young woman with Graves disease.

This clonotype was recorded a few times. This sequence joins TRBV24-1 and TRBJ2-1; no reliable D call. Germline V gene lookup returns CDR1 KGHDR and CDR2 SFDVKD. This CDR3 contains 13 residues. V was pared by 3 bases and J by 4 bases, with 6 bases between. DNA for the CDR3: TGTGCCACCAGTGATCCTCCTTACAATGAGCAGTTCTTC. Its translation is CATSDPPYNEQFF.

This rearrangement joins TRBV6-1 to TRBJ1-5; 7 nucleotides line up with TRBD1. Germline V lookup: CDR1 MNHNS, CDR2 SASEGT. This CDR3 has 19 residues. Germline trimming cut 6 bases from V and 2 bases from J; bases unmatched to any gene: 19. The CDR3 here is CASSHGAPRQGIGNQPQHF. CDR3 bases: TGTGCCAGCAGCCACGGCGCCCCCCGACAGGGAATTGGCAATCAGCCCCAGCATTTT.

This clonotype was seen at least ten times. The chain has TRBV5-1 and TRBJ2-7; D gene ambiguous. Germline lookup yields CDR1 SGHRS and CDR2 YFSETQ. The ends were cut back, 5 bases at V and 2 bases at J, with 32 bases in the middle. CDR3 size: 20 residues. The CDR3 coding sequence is TGCGCCAGCAGACGAGACATTTGGGCCTCCAAGGCTCGGTACACCTACGAGCAGTACTTC. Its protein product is CASRRDIWASKARYTYEQYF.

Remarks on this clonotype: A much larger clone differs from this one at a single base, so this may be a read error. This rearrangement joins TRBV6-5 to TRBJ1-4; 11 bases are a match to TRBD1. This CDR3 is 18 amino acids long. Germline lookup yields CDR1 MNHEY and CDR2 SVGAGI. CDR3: CAGSYGSDRGRGNEKLFF. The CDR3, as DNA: TGTGCCGGCAGTTACGGATCGGACAGGGGGCGCGGTAATGAAAAACTGTTTTTT.

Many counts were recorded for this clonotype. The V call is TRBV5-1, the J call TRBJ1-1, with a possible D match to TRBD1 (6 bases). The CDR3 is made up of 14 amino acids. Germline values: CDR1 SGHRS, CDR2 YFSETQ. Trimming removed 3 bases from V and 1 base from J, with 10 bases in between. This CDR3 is CASSSGTPNTEAFF. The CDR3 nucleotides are TGCGCCAGCAGCTCCGGGACACCGAACACTGAAGCTTTCTTT.

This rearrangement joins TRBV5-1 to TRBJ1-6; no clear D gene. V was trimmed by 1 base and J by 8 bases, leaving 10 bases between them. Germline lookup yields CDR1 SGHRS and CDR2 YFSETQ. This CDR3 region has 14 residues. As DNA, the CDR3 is TGCGCCAGCAGCTTGCGGCGGCAGCATTCACCCCTCCACTTT. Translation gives CASSLRRQHSPLHF.

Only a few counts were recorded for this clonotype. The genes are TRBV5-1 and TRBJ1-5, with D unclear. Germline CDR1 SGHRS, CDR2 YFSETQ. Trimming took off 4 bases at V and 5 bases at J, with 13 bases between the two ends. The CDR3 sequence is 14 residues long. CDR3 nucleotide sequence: TGCGCCAGCAGCGAAGGGCCGGCGTATCAGCCCCAGCATTTT. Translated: CASSEGPAYQPQHF.

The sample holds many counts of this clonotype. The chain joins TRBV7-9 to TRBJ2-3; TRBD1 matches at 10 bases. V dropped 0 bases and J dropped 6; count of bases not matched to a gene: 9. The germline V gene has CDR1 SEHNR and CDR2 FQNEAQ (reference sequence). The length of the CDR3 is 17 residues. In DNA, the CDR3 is TGTGCCAGCAGCTTAGCTCCTCTCGGACAGGGGGATGATACGCAGTATTTT. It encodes CASSLAPLGQGDDTQYF.